This TCR beta chain was found in a study of blood T cell repertoires in COVID-19. The overall study: Both acute and convalescent COVID-19 samples were obtained from the United States, Italy and Spain. The analysed material was cDNA or gDNA that came from T cells, B-cell-depleted T cells, or PBMCs.

Authors' analysis steps: Using reference gene primer amplification, nucleated cell counts were estimated. The protocol was immunoSEQ multiplex PCR, while the TCRdb copy is restricted to in-frame clones and leaves out a portion. That table gives V, J and clone size, and the DNA gave D and trimming. The table includes 220,000 or so clones, about nine tenths detected once. Germline V CDR1 and CDR2: MNHEY, SVGAGI. With 4 bases removed from V and 6 bases from J, the gap between germline ends came to 16 bases. The CDR3 runs 14 residues. Material for sequencing was peripheral blood. This TCR was recovered from a man between 60 and 70 years old who had recovered from COVID-19. This chain links TRBV6-5 with TRBJ2-7; possible D gene TRBD1, 5 bases. The CDR3 sequence: CASSSQGGLSEQYF. For the CDR3, the DNA is TGTGCCAGCAGTTCCCAGGGTGGCCTTTCCGAGCAGTACTTC.